Listed here are 20 T cell receptor beta chains from one sample, sequenced in a study of blood T cell repertoires in COVID-19. TCRdb's copy holds only in-frame clones and misses some; the assay was immunoSEQ multiplex PCR. The table includes about 280,000 clones, 86% detected once. Sequencing was carried out using peripheral blood. Receptors were obtained from a woman aged 25 to 39 with active or convalescent COVID-19.

V gene TRBV21-1 combines with J gene TRBJ2-7; the D segment call TRBD1 is taken from the table without a DNA check. TRBV21-1 is assigned pseudogene status. This CDR3 has 13 amino acids. The CDR3 nucleotides are TGTGCCAGCAGCAAAGACAGGTACTACGAGCAGTACTTC. Encoded protein: CASSKDRYYEQYF.

The genes are TRBV10-3 and TRBJ1-1, with unresolved D. From germline, CDR1 is ENHRY and CDR2 SYGVKD. The CDR3 length is 15 residues. Trimming shortened V by 0 bases and J by 4 bases, and 12 bases separated the two germline ends. The CDR3 loop reads CAISESPMEGTEAFF. DNA for the CDR3: TGTGCCATCAGTGAGTCCCCCATGGAGGGCACTGAAGCTTTCTTT.

The genes are TRBV28 and TRBJ1-2, with 8 bases fitting TRBD1. The V and J ends lost 6 bases and 1 base, in that order; junction bases with no gene match: 4. Germline CDR1 reads MDHEN; CDR2 reads SYDVKM. CDR3 length equals 14 residues. CDR3 in amino acids: CASRRQGLNYGYTF. As DNA, the CDR3 is TGTGCCAGCAGGAGACAGGGGCTTAACTATGGCTACACCTTC.

The chain carries TRBV5-5 and TRBJ2-3; weak D call: TRBD1 (5 bases). The CDR3 runs 17 residues. Germline loops: CDR1 SGHKS, CDR2 YYEKEE (reference sequence). Trimming removed 3 bases at V and 1 base at J, with 18 bases between. This chain's CDR3 is CASSSEVDGHRTDTQYF. The DNA of the CDR3 is TGTGCCAGCAGCTCGGAAGTCGACGGACACCGCACAGATACGCAGTATTTT. The full variable domain, completed using reference TRBV5-5 and TRBJ2-3, is DAGVTQSPTHLIKTRGQQVTLRCSPISGHKSVSWYQQVLGQGPQFIFQYYEKEERGRGNFPDRFSARQFPNYSSELNVNALLLGDSALYLCASSSEVDGHRTDTQYFGPGTRLTVL.

The chain combines TRBV7-3 with TRBJ2-5; 8 bases fit TRBD2. This CDR3 is 16 amino acids long. Germline CDR1 SGHTA, CDR2 FQGTGA. V dropped 2 bases and J dropped 5; count of bases not matched to a gene: 10. The CDR3 region is CASSLGGGLGQETQYF. The CDR3 DNA is TGTGCCAGCAGCTTAGGCGGGGGGCTGGGTCAGGAGACCCAGTACTTC.

The rearrangement joins TRBV7-6 to TRBJ1-3, with 8 bases fitting TRBD1. This CDR3 spans 15 amino acids. The germline V gene has CDR1 SGHVS and CDR2 FNYEAQ. V shed 5 bases, J shed 4 bases, and the junction held 7 bases outside the gene matches. The CDR3 sequence is CASSPRTGRGNTIYF. CDR3 DNA sequence: TGTGCCAGCAGCCCCAGGACAGGGAGGGGAAACACCATATATTTT.

The chain combines TRBV23-1 with TRBJ1-6; no clear D. TRBV23-1 is an open reading frame, and its role is uncertain. The V end was cut by 11 bases, the J end by 13 bases, with 9 bases between. This CDR3 is built from 9 residues. CDR3 DNA: TGCGCCCGCGAACCCCCCCTCCACTTT. Protein sequence: CAREPPLHF.

This rearrangement joins TRBV19 to TRBJ2-2; 11 nucleotides match TRBD1. J lost 7 bases, V lost 6 bases, and 10 bases had no gene match. The CDR3 length is 16 residues. Germline CDR1 is LNHDA and CDR2 is SQIVND (reference sequence). The chain's CDR3 is CASRQPGQGVDGELFF. The CDR3 DNA sequence: TGTGCCAGTAGACAGCCGGGACAGGGGGTCGACGGGGAGCTGTTTTTT.

V is TRBV7-2 and J is TRBJ2-2, with 10 nucleotides matching TRBD1. In germline, CDR1 is SGHTA, CDR2 FQGNSA. J was trimmed by 5 bases and V by 5 bases; bases with no gene match: 8. The CDR3 has 16 amino acids. The CDR3 loop is CASSPRGTGATGELFF. Written as DNA, the CDR3 is TGTGCCAGCAGCCCAAGGGGGACAGGGGCAACCGGGGAGCTGTTTTTT.

The chain is built from TRBV5-1 and TRBJ2-1; 9 nucleotides align to TRBD2. This CDR3 is 16 amino acids long. After removal of 4 bases from V and 8 bases from J, the junction contained 13 bases not matched to a gene. Germline CDR1 and CDR2: SGHRS and YFSETQ. CDR3 region: CASSLVGGGAIHEQFF. CDR3 sequence (DNA): TGCGCCAGCAGCCTGGTGGGCGGGGGGGCCATACATGAGCAGTTCTTC.

The V call is TRBV5-1, the J call TRBJ1-2, with TRBD1 as a possible D gene (6 bases). The CDR3 is 14 residues long. V was trimmed by 0 bases and J by 8 bases, leaving 14 bases between them. Germline V gene lookup returns CDR1 SGHRS and CDR2 YFSETQ. CDR3 bases: TGCGCCAGCAGCTTGGTTGGGGGGGCGGAAGGCTACACCTTC. Its protein is CASSLVGGAEGYTF.

This chain uses TRBV7-2 with TRBJ1-4; D may be TRBD1 (5 bases). Germline CDR1 reads SGHTA; CDR2 reads FQGNSA. V lost 5 bases, J lost 4 bases, and 14 bases lay in between. The CDR3 is 15 amino acids. The CDR3 protein is CASSDRPGGNEKLFF. The CDR3 DNA is TGTGCCAGCAGCGATAGACCCGGGGGTAATGAAAAACTGTTTTTT.

The chain links TRBV7-2 to TRBJ2-3, with TRBD1 as a possible D gene (7 bases). The length of the CDR3 is 15 residues. Trimming pared 5 bases from V and 0 bases from J, leaving 12 bases between. Germline CDR1 SGHTA, CDR2 FQGNSA. CDR3 sequence (DNA): TGTGCCAGCAGCCGGCAGGGGGGTAGCACAGATACGCAGTATTTT. Translating it yields CASSRQGGSTDTQYF.

This clone has just a few counts. The gene calls are TRBV6-2 or TRBV6-3 and TRBJ1-5; D uncertain. The germline V gene has CDR1 MNHEY and CDR2 SVGEGT. Trimming cost V 2 bases and J 6 bases, with 5 bases left between them. This CDR3 is 12 amino acids long. CDR3 DNA: TGTGCCAGCAGTTACGAGGGTCAGCCCCAGCATTTT. Protein: CASSYEGQPQHF.

This chain links TRBV6-1 with TRBJ1-1, with D tentatively TRBD1 (6 bases). Trimming cost V 2 bases and J 5 bases, with 15 bases left between them. This CDR3 has 15 amino acids. Germline assignment: CDR1 MNHNS and CDR2 SASEGT. This CDR3 is CASSELDRPRTEAFF. CDR3 coding DNA: TGTGCCAGCAGTGAATTAGACAGGCCGAGAACTGAAGCTTTCTTT.

The V gene is TRBV24-1, the J gene TRBJ1-5, with D tentatively TRBD1 (5 bases). The germline CDR1 and CDR2 sequences are KGHDR and SFDVKD. This CDR3 is built from 13 residues. V was trimmed by 0 bases and J by 6 bases, leaving 5 bases between them. CDR3: CATSDLQGQPQHF. In DNA, the CDR3 is TGTGCCACCAGTGATTTGCAGGGTCAGCCCCAGCATTTT.

This chain joins TRBV28 and TRBJ1-1; possible D gene TRBD1, 6 bases. V lost 2 bases and J 0 bases, leaving 10 bases between the germline ends. Germline lookup yields CDR1 MDHEN and CDR2 SYDVKM. The length of the CDR3 is 15 residues. CDR3 protein: CASSLVQGMNTEAFF. Here the CDR3 DNA reads TGTGCCAGCAGTTTAGTGCAGGGGATGAACACTGAAGCTTTCTTT.

The gene calls are TRBV4-2 and TRBJ2-5, with TRBD2 matching over 9 bases. The germline V gene has CDR1 LGHNA and CDR2 YNFKEQ. After removal of 1 base from V and 2 bases from J, the junction contained 5 bases not matched to a gene. The CDR3 has 16 amino acids. The CDR3 DNA follows: TGTGCCAGCAGCCAAGCAGGCGGGGGGGTACAAGAGACCCAGTACTTC. Residues: CASSQAGGGVQETQYF.

The rearrangement links TRBV19 to TRBJ1-6, with D possibly being TRBD1 (5 bases). The germline V gene encodes CDR1 LNHDA and CDR2 SQIVND (reference sequence). Trimming left V 7 bases short and J 7 bases short, with 11 bases between. CDR3 size: 13 residues. CDR3 loop: CASTGVPNSPLHF. The DNA for the CDR3 is TGTGCCAGTACGGGGGTCCCGAATTCACCCCTCCACTTT.

The chain carries TRBV6-4 and TRBJ1-6; no definite D call. The CDR3 spans 15 residues. V lost 7 bases, J lost 2 bases, and 12 bases lay in between. The germline V gene encodes CDR1 MRHNA and CDR2 SNTAGT. The CDR3 here is CASKSSGTYNSPLHF. CDR3 bases: TGTGCCAGCAAGTCGAGCGGGACCTATAATTCACCCCTCCACTTT.